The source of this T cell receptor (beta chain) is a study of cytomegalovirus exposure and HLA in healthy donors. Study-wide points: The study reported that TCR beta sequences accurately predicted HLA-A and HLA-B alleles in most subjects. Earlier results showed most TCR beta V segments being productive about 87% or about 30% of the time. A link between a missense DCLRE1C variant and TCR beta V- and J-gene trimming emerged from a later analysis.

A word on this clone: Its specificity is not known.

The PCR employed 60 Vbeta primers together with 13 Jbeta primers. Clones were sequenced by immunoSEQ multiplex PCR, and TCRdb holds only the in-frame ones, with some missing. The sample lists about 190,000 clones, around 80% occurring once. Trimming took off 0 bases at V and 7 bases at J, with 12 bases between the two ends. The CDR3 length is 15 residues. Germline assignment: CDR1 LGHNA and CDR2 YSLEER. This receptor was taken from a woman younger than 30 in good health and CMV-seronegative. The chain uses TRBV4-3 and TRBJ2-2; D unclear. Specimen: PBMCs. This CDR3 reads CASSQDYNGGGELFF. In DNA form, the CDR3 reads TGCGCCAGCAGCCAAGATTATAACGGCGGCGGGGAGCTGTTTTTT.